This T cell receptor beta chain was identified during a study of Graves' ophthalmopathy and Graves' hyperthyroidism. As the template, RNA transcripts were used to amplify TCR beta CDR3 regions. The first round was an RT-PCR with HTBI primers, and the second round was a multiplex PCR. TCRdb redid the calling of the multiplex PCR reads with MiXCR, one entry per CDR3 protein. Of approximately 700,000 distinct CDR3 sequences in the sample, 40% were seen once. This CDR3 comprises 13 residues. Trimming left V 5 bases short and J 4 bases short, with 11 bases between. CDR1 and CDR2 (germline): SEHNR, FQNEAQ (reference sequence).

What was sequenced was peripheral blood. The chain has TRBV7-9 and TRBJ2-5; D call uncertain. This receptor was identified in an adult man with Graves' ophthalmopathy. CDR3 DNA: TGTGCCAGCAGCCCCATCGCCCCAGAGACCCAGTACTTC. Protein: CASSPIAPETQYF.